This T cell receptor beta chain was observed in a study of OX40 agonist ivuxolimab in advanced cancers. In the study overall: Patients received intravenous ivuxolimab every 2 weeks at 0.01 to 10 mg/kg.

This clone occurred once. Germline CDR1 SQVTM, CDR2 ANQGSEA. Losses at the gene ends were 6 bases for V and 6 bases for J; bases not matched to a gene: 9. The CDR3 spans 14 residues. With baseline, cycle 4 day 1, and cycle 7 day 1 as timepoints, blood was sampled. This table comes from immunoSEQ multiplex PCR, and its TCRdb copy is limited to in-frame clones, with some not included. Among 69,000 or so clones, roughly 88% were seen once, and the ten largest hold around 0.56%. The material sequenced was CD4+ or CD8+ T cells sorted from blood, taken in a trial of the OX40 agonist ivuxolimab. The TCR was taken from an adult with an advanced solid tumor such as melanoma, head and neck, liver or kidney cancer. This chain joins TRBV29-1 and TRBJ2-1, with 9 bases identical to TRBD1. Here the CDR3 DNA reads TGCAGCGTGCGACCGGGACAGGGTTTCAATGAGCAGTTCTTC. Translation gives CSVRPGQGFNEQFF.